This T cell receptor (beta chain) was captured by sequencing in a study of regulatory T cells in long-lasting Graves disease. This clonotype was counted at least ten times. The antigen is undetermined. General study findings and limits: Among samples with persistent disease, TRBV28, TRBJ1-2 and TRBJ2-5 were favored. The study found lower TCR diversity in persistent Graves' patients than in newly diagnosed ones.

Germline assignment: CDR1 DFQATT and CDR2 SNEGSKA (reference sequence). V was cut by 6 bases and J by 2 bases, with 14 bases left in between. This CDR3 spans 14 amino acids. Arm-PCR of CDR3 regions with iRepertoire HTBI primers generated TCR beta libraries. TCRdb passed the multiplex PCR reads through MiXCR, listing each CDR3 protein once. The table shows fewer than 400,000 distinct CDR3 sequences, with 20% to 25% occurring only once. Time point reported: persistent/refractory GD, antithyroid drugs over 5 years with positive TRAb. PBMCs provided the RNA from which the TCR library was made. As collected, the peripheral blood samples measured 7.5 to 9 milliliters each and went into EDTA tubes.

This receptor was obtained from a female donor with Graves disease. The genes are TRBV20-1 and TRBJ1-5; a weak D match, TRBD1 (5 bases). The source was peripheral blood mononuclear cells (PBMCs), collected when the disease was refractory, from a patient treated with antithyroid drugs. CDR3 region: CSARRGGGNQPQHF. The CDR3 coding sequence is TGCAGTGCCAGGCGGGGAGGGGGCAATCAGCCCCAGCATTTT.